A single sample is the source of the 24 T cell receptor beta chains below, sequenced in a study of blood T cell repertoires in COVID-19. TCRdb keeps only in-frame clones here, not all; method: immunoSEQ multiplex PCR. The data hold some 200,000 clones, with about 80% observed a single time. What was sequenced was peripheral blood. The receptors were gathered from a woman of 80 years or more with COVID-19, enrolled during active disease.

The chain uses TRBV14 and TRBJ1-2; D might be TRBD1 (6 bases). CDR1 and CDR2 from the germline V gene are SGHDN and FVKESK. The CDR3 is 16 amino acids. V was clipped by 3 bases and J by 6 bases, with 20 bases between them. The CDR3 loop is CASSHTPGQLKHGYTF. CDR3 in DNA: TGTGCCAGCAGCCATACTCCTGGACAGCTGAAGCATGGCTACACCTTC.

In this sample, this clone turned up a few times. The chain couples TRBV5-4 to TRBJ2-6; D might be TRBD1 (5 bases). The CDR3 sequence is 17 residues long. CDR1 and CDR2 (germline): SGHNT, YYREEE (reference sequence). With 0 bases removed from V and 0 bases from J, the gap between germline ends came to 10 bases. The CDR3 bases are TGTGCCAGCAGCTTGGTCAGGGAAAGCTCTGGGGCCAACGTCCTGACTTTC. Translation gives CASSLVRESSGANVLTF. The complete variable domain, with remaining parts taken from reference TRBV5-4 and TRBJ2-6, reads ETGVTQSPTHLIKTRGQQVTLRCSSQSGHNTVSWYQQALGQGPQFIFQYYREEENGRGNFPPRFSGLQFPNYSSELNVNALELDDSALYLCASSLVRESSGANVLTFGAGSRLTVL.

The V gene is TRBV7-9, the J gene TRBJ1-1; tentative D call: TRBD1 (5 bases). There are 14 residues in the CDR3. Germline V gene data show CDR1 as SEHNR and CDR2 as FQNEAQ (reference sequence). Trimming left V 3 bases short and J 1 base short, with 9 bases between. CDR3 DNA sequence: TGTGCCAGCAGCTTGGGAGGGGCGAACACTGAAGCTTTCTTT. Residues: CASSLGGANTEAFF.

J is TRBJ1-6 and V is TRBV4-1; the D is unclear. Germline loops: CDR1 MGHRA, CDR2 YSYEKL. Trimming removed 4 bases from V and 7 bases from J, with 11 bases in between. The CDR3 runs 14 residues. The CDR3 loop is CASSPPTVNSPLHF. DNA for the CDR3: TGCGCCAGCAGCCCCCCGACTGTCAATTCACCCCTCCACTTT.

This chain joins TRBV3-1 (or the pseudogene TRBV3-2) and TRBJ2-1, with TRBD2 matching 8 bases. The V gene's germline CDR1 is LGHDT and CDR2 YNNKEL (reference sequence). The CDR3 is 14 residues long. J was trimmed by 10 bases and V by 6 bases; bases with no gene match: 11. Written as DNA, the CDR3 is TGTGCCAGCAGTTCAGATAGCGGGGCCAAAGAGCAGTTCTTC. This sequence encodes CASSSDSGAKEQFF.

V and J are TRBV9 and TRBJ1-5, with a weak D call TRBD1 (6 bases). Germline V gene sequence: CDR1 SGDLS, CDR2 YYNGEE. The CDR3 runs 14 residues. The V and J ends lost 3 bases and 7 bases respectively, with 14 bases between them. The CDR3 region is CASSAGGEGQPQHF. The CDR3 DNA reads as TGTGCCAGCAGCGCGGGGGGCGAAGGGCAGCCCCAGCATTTT.

V is TRBV14 and J is TRBJ2-5; D uncertain. The CDR3 sequence is 11 residues long. V was trimmed by 4 bases and J by 7 bases, leaving 7 bases between them. Germline V lookup: CDR1 SGHDN, CDR2 FVKESK. The CDR3 DNA reads TGTGCCAGCAGCCTCGGTAGGACCCAGTACTTC. This sequence encodes CASSLGRTQYF.

This sequence joins TRBV28 and TRBJ2-1; 13 nucleotides agree with TRBD2. Per the germline V gene, CDR1 is MDHEN and CDR2 is SYDVKM. This CDR3 has 17 residues. Trimming took 6 bases from V and 1 from J; bases not matched to a gene: 6. The CDR3 DNA is TGTGCCAGCAGCCGGACTAGCGGGAGAGGGTCCTACAATGAGCAGTTCTTC. Translating gives CASSRTSGRGSYNEQFF. Together with reference TRBV28 and TRBJ2-1, the CDR3 gives the full variable domain: DVKVTQSSRYLVKRTGEKVFLECVQDMDHENMFWYRQDPGLGLRLIYFSYDVKMKEKGDIPEGYSVSREKKERFSLILESASTNQTSMYLCASSRTSGRGSYNEQFFGPGTRLTVL.

V gene TRBV28 combines with J gene TRBJ2-3; 7 bases map to TRBD1. Germline loops: CDR1 MDHEN, CDR2 SYDVKM. There are 12 residues in the CDR3. The ends lost 3 bases at V and 10 bases at J; junction bases unmatched: 4. CDR3 region: CASSFRGRPQYF. The CDR3 nucleotides read TGTGCCAGCAGTTTTAGGGGGCGCCCGCAGTATTTT.

This chain uses TRBV19 with TRBJ1-5, with D perhaps matching TRBD1 (5 bases). The CDR3 is 13 amino acids. With 9 bases removed from V and 4 bases from J, the gap between germline ends came to 13 bases. Germline loops: CDR1 LNHDA, CDR2 SQIVND (reference sequence). CDR3 sequence reads: CASQWGENQPQHF. The CDR3 bases are TGTGCCAGCCAGTGGGGGGAGAATCAGCCCCAGCATTTT.

DNA of the CDR3: TGCGCCAGCAGCCAATACCCACCCGGTGGGACAGGAACGTTGCGGCAAGAGACCCAGTACTTC. It codes for CASSQYPPGGTGTLRQETQYF. The V and J genes are TRBV4-1 and TRBJ2-5; TRBD1 agrees at 8 bases. CDR1 and CDR2 (germline): MGHRA, YSYEKL. The CDR3 contains 21 residues. V was pared by 2 bases and J by 2 bases, with 22 bases of the junction left unmatched.

This clone was seen only a few times. This chain connects TRBV2 to TRBJ1-1, with D maybe TRBD1 (5 bases). Germline CDR1 reads SNHLY; CDR2 reads FYNNEI. CDR3 length equals 13 residues. V was pared by 6 bases and J by 1 base, with 9 bases between. Here the CDR3 DNA reads TGTGCCAGCAGGTTGACAGCGAACACTGAAGCTTTCTTT. Translation: CASRLTANTEAFF.

This clone was observed a handful of times. This rearrangement joins TRBV19 to TRBJ2-7, with TRBD1 matching 7 bases. Germline V gives CDR1 LNHDA, CDR2 SQIVND (reference sequence). CDR3 size: 12 residues. V gave up 5 bases and J gave up 7 bases; unmatched junction bases: 5. CDR3 in amino acids: CASSPDREEQYF. In DNA form, the CDR3 reads TGTGCCAGTAGTCCCGACAGGGAGGAGCAGTACTTC.

The CDR3 loop is CASARAPGNTIYF. DNA for the CDR3: TGTGCCAGCGCGCGGGCTCCTGGAAACACCATATATTTT. This chain uses TRBV19 with TRBJ1-3, with D unclear. CDR3 size: 13 residues. V lost 9 bases and J lost 2, with 11 bases in between. Germline V gene lookup returns CDR1 LNHDA and CDR2 SQIVND (reference sequence).

The chain has TRBV5-5 and TRBJ2-5; TRBD1 aligns across 9 bases. This CDR3 is built from 15 residues. The junction had 9 bases not matched to a gene; V was cut back by 4 bases and J by 5 bases. CDR1 SGHKS and CDR2 YYEKEE come from the germline V gene (reference sequence). The CDR3 DNA follows: TGTGCCAGCAGCCAGACAGGGGGGATGGTCGAGACCCAGTACTTC. It is translated as CASSQTGGMVETQYF.

The chain is built from TRBV4-1 and TRBJ2-5; 9 bases map to TRBD2. The germline V gene encodes CDR1 MGHRA and CDR2 YSYEKL. This CDR3 comprises 17 residues. The junction had 10 bases not matched to a gene; V was cut back by 0 bases and J by 5 bases. The CDR3 reads CASSQDRDSGGGETQYF. In DNA, the CDR3 is TGCGCCAGCAGCCAAGATCGGGATAGCGGGGGAGGGGAGACCCAGTACTTC.

The V gene is TRBV28, the J gene TRBJ1-5; 8 bases match TRBD1. V was clipped by 9 bases and J by 7 bases; unmatched bases: 8. The length of the CDR3 is 13 residues. Per germline, CDR1 MDHEN and CDR2 SYDVKM. CDR3 sequence: CASQGALGQPQHF. In DNA, the CDR3 is TGTGCCAGTCAGGGGGCCTTGGGACAGCCCCAGCATTTT.

The chain recombines TRBV6-5 with TRBJ1-4; weak D call: TRBD1 (6 bases). V was trimmed by 2 bases and J by 6 bases, leaving 13 bases between them. This CDR3 contains 15 residues. Germline lookup yields CDR1 MNHEY and CDR2 SVGAGI. The CDR3 spells CASSYARGGDEKLFF. Here the CDR3 DNA reads TGTGCCAGCAGTTACGCCAGGGGAGGGGATGAAAAACTGTTTTTT.

The J gene is TRBJ1-1, the V gene TRBV5-1, with D hard to call. CDR1 and CDR2 from the germline V gene are SGHRS and YFSETQ. The ends were cut back, 2 bases at V and 1 base at J, with 3 bases in the middle. This CDR3 region has 12 residues. The CDR3 reads CASSFSNTEAFF. CDR3 sequence (DNA): TGCGCCAGCAGCTTCTCGAACACTGAAGCTTTCTTT.

This chain links TRBV3-1 (or the pseudogene TRBV3-2) with TRBJ1-4; maybe TRBD1 (5 bases). CDR1 is LGHDT, CDR2 YNNKEL, per germline (reference sequence). The CDR3 has 14 amino acids. The V end was cut by 1 base, the J end by 6 bases, with 9 bases between. This chain's CDR3 is CASSQATGYEKLFF. The CDR3 DNA reads TGTGCCAGCAGCCAAGCAACAGGTTATGAAAAACTGTTTTTT.

The rearrangement uses TRBV18 and TRBJ2-7, with D possibly TRBD1 on 6 matching bases. The V gene's germline CDR1 is KGHSH and CDR2 LQKENI. The V gene lost 6 bases and the J gene lost 4 bases, with 16 bases spanning the gap. The CDR3 sequence is 14 residues long. The CDR3, as DNA: TGTGCCAGCTCCCCGTCGACAGGAGATTACGAGCAGTACTTC. Translating it yields CASSPSTGDYEQYF.

J is TRBJ1-2 and V is TRBV5-1, with 9 nucleotides matching TRBD1. V was pared by 6 bases and J by 5 bases, with 2 bases of the junction left unmatched. The CDR3 loop spans 12 amino acids. Per the germline V gene, CDR1 is SGHRS and CDR2 is YFSETQ. CDR3: CASNDRGYGYTF. In DNA, the CDR3 is TGCGCCAGCAACGACAGGGGGTATGGCTACACCTTC. Full variable domain (rest looked up from reference TRBV5-1 and TRBJ1-2): KAGVTQTPRYLIKTRGQQVTLSCSPISGHRSVSWYQQTPGQGLQFLFEYFSETQRNKGNFPGRFSGRQFSNSRSEMNVSTLELGDSALYLCASNDRGYGYTFGSGTRLTVV.

V and J are TRBV6-1 and TRBJ2-2; no definite D call. The CDR3 totals 14 residues. Trimming cost V 2 bases and J 4 bases, with 8 bases left between them. Germline V gene lookup returns CDR1 MNHNS and CDR2 SASEGT. CDR3 DNA: TGTGCCAGCAGTGAACCCGGCGGCACCGGGGAGCTGTTTTTT. The encoded protein is CASSEPGGTGELFF.

The chain combines TRBV10-1 with TRBJ1-1, with a weak D call TRBD1 (6 bases). This CDR3 is built from 13 residues. Between the trimmed V and J ends, which lost 6 bases and 4 bases, there was a span of 12 bases. Germline CDR1 is WNHNN and CDR2 is SYGVQD (reference sequence). CDR3 sequence: CASRGGAGTEAFF. The CDR3 DNA is TGCGCCAGCAGAGGGGGGGCCGGCACTGAAGCTTTCTTT.